This T cell receptor beta chain stems from a study of blood T cell repertoires in COVID-19. Profiling relied on immunoSEQ multiplex PCR, and the TCRdb table lists in-frame clones only, not all of them. The table includes approximately 280,000 clones, approximately 85% detected once. Germline CDR1 reads SGHAT; CDR2 reads FQNNGV. The CDR3 extends over 13 amino acids. V lost 5 bases and J 4 bases, leaving 11 bases between the germline ends. Material: peripheral blood. The origin of this receptor is a woman in her 70s with acute or convalescent COVID-19. V is TRBV11-2 and J is TRBJ1-2; D is unclear. CDR3 in amino acids: CASSIDGSYGYTF. For the CDR3, the DNA is TGTGCCAGCAGCATCGACGGGTCCTATGGCTACACCTTC. The whole variable domain, remainder taken from reference TRBV11-2 and TRBJ1-2, is EAGVAQSPRYKIIEKRQSVAFWCNPISGHATLYWYQQILGQGPKLLIQFQNNGVVDDSQLPKDRFSAERLKGVDSTLKIQPAKLEDSAVYLCASSIDGSYGYTFGSGTRLTVV.